This T cell receptor beta chain came from a study of T cells after posttransplantation cyclophosphamide. V was clipped by 4 bases and J by 1 base; unmatched bases: 15. The CDR3 totals 18 residues. Germline loops: CDR1 SGHAT, CDR2 FQDESV (reference sequence). TCRdb's table, derived via immunoSEQ multiplex PCR, lists solely in-frame clones and lacks some. Sampling found some 14,000 clones, none seen once. Study results and caveats: Recipient CMV seropositivity and CMV reactivation strongly tracked TRB clonality. Later post-transplant blood repertoires were often dominated by donor CD8+ memory clones. TRB overlap between skin or GI tissue T cells and blood was limited.

This clone was seen at least ten times. Antigen unknown. Treatment was busulfan-fludarabine conditioning, a marrow graft, and cyclophosphamide on days +3 and +4. The specimen was PBMCs, collected more than 950 days after allogeneic stem cell transplant with posttransplant cyclophosphamide. The rearrangement uses TRBV11-1 and TRBJ1-1; 7 bases align to TRBD1. This TCR came from a female patient between 40 and 55 years old who received an allogeneic stem cell transplant from a related donor, was CMV-positive, and had no GVHD. Some T cells may be transferred from the graft donor. CDR3 bases: TGTGCCAGCAGCTCTAACAAACAATACAGGGGTGGGAACACTGAAGCTTTCTTT. The encoded protein is CASSSNKQYRGGNTEAFF. Combining the CDR3 with reference TRBV11-1 and TRBJ1-1 gives the whole variable domain EAEVAQSPRYKITEKSQAVAFWCDPISGHATLYWYRQILGQGPELLVQFQDESVVDDSQLPKDRFSAERLKGVDSTLKIQPAELGDSAMYLCASSSNKQYRGGNTEAFFGQGTRLTVV.